This entry describes one T cell receptor beta chain. The data derive from a study of blood T cell repertoires in COVID-19. About the research overall: Sites across the United States, Italy and Spain contributed samples from acute and convalescent COVID-19.

In the authors' methods: For nucleated cells, counts were estimated from reference gene primer amplification. The protocol was immunoSEQ multiplex PCR, while the TCRdb copy is restricted to in-frame clones and leaves out a portion. V and J calls and clone size are as listed in that table; D and trimming were resolved from the DNA. This table has approximately 150,000 clones, 79% appearing once. This CDR3 has 13 amino acids. V dropped 6 bases and J dropped 8 bases, with 14 bases sitting between them. Donors were grouped by their self-reported clinical history. Sequences were obtained from PBMCs or T cells enriched from blood (not recorded which). This chain connects TRBV12-3 or TRBV12-4 to TRBJ1-5, with unresolved D. The TCR comes from a woman aged 70 to 79 in a cohort exposed to, infected with or recovered from COVID-19 (not recorded which). CDR3 region: CASSQGVAEPQHF. CDR3 nucleotide sequence: TGTGCCAGCAGCCAAGGAGTGGCGGAGCCCCAGCATTTT.